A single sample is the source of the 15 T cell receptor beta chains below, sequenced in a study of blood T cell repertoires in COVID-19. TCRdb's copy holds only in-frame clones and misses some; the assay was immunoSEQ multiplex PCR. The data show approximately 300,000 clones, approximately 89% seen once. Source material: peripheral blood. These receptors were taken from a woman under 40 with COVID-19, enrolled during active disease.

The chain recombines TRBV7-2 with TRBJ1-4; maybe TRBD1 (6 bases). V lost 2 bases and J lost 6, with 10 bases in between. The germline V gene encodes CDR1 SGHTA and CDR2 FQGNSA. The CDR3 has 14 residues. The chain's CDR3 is CASSLYGQYEKLFF. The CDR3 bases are TGTGCCAGCAGCTTATATGGACAGTATGAAAAACTGTTTTTT.

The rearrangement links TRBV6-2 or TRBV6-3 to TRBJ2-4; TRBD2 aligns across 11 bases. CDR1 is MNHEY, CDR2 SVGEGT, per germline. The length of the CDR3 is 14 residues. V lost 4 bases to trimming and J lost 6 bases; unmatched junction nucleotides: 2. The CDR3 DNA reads TGTGCCAGCAGTTTTACTAGCGGGGGAAACATTCAGTACTTC. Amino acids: CASSFTSGGNIQYF.

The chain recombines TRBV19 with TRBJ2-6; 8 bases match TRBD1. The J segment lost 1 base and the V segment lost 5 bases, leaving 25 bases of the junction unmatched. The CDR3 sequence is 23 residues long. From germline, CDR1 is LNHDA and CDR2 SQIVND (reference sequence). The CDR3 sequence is CASSPKRYRWPGQDESGANVLTF. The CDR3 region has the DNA TGTGCCAGTAGTCCTAAACGATATCGTTGGCCGGGACAGGATGAATCTGGGGCCAACGTCCTGACTTTC.

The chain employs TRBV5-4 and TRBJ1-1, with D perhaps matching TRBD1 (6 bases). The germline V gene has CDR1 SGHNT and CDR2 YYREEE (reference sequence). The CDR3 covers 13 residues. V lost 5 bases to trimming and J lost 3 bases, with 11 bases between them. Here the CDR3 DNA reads TGTGCCAGCAGTTCGGACAGCCACACTGAAGCTTTCTTT. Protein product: CASSSDSHTEAFF.

CDR3 in amino acids: CASTSEVASPPDTQYF. The DNA for the CDR3 is TGTGCCAGCACCTCCGAAGTGGCTAGCCCCCCAGATACGCAGTATTTT. V and J are TRBV3-1 (or the pseudogene TRBV3-2) and TRBJ2-3; D perhaps matches TRBD2 (5 bases). The CDR3 contains 16 residues. Per the germline V gene, CDR1 is LGHDT and CDR2 is YNNKEL (reference sequence). With 7 bases removed from V and 4 bases from J, the gap between germline ends came to 21 bases.

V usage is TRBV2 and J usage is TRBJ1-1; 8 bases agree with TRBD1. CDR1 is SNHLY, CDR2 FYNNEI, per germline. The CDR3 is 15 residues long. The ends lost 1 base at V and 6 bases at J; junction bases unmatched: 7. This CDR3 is CASSEDPGTGPEAFF. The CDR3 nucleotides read TGTGCCAGCAGTGAAGACCCCGGGACAGGTCCTGAAGCTTTCTTT.

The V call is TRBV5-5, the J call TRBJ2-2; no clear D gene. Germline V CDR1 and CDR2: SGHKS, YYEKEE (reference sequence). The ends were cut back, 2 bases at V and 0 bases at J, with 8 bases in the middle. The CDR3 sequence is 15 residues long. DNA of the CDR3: TGTGCCAGCAGCTTACATTCCGCGAACACCGGGGAGCTGTTTTTT. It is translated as CASSLHSANTGELFF.

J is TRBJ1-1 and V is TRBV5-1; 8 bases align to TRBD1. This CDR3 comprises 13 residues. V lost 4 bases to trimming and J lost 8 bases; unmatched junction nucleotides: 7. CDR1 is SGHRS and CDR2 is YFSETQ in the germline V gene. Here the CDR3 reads CASSLGQGAEAFF. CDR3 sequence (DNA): TGCGCCAGCAGCCTCGGACAGGGTGCCGAAGCTTTCTTT.

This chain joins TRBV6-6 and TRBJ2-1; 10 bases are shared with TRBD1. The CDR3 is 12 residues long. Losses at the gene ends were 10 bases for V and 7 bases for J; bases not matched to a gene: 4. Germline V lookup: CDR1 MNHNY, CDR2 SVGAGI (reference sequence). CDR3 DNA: TGTGCCACCCGGACAGGGGGGAATGAGCAGTTCTTC. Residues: CATRTGGNEQFF.

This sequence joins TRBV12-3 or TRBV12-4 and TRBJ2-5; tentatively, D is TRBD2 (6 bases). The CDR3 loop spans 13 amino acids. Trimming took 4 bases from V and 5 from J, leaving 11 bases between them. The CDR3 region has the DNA TGTGCCAGCAGTTGGGACTCATGGGAGACCCAGTACTTC. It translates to CASSWDSWETQYF.

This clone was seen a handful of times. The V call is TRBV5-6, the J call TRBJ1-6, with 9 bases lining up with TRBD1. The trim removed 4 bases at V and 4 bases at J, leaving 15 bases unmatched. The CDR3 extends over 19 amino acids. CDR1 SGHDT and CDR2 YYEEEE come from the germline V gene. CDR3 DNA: TGTGCCAGCAGCGGGGGACAGGGCTCCCCTGGCTCTTATAATTCACCCCTCCACTTT. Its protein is CASSGGQGSPGSYNSPLHF.

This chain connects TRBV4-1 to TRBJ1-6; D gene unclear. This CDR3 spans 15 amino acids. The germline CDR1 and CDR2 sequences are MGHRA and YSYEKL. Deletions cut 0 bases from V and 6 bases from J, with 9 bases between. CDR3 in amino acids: CASSQDHYGNSPLHF. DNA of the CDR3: TGCGCCAGCAGCCAAGATCATTACGGTAATTCACCCCTCCACTTT.

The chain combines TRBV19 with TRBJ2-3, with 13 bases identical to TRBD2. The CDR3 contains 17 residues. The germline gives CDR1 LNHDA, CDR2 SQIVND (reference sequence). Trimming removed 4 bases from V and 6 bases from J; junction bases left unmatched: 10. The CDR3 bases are TGTGCCAGTAGTACCCCGGGACTAGCGGGGAATGTGGATACGCAGTATTTT. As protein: CASSTPGLAGNVDTQYF.

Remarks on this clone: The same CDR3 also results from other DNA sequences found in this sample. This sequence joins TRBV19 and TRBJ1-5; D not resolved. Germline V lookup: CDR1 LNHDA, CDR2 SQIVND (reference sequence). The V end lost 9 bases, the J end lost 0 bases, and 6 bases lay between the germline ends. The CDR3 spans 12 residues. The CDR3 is CASRHSNQPQHF. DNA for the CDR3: TGTGCCAGCCGACATAGCAATCAGCCCCAGCATTTT.

The CDR3 region is CASSESGTALDTDTQYF. CDR3 DNA sequence: TGTGCCAGCAGTGAATCCGGGACAGCACTTGACACAGATACGCAGTATTTT. The chain is built from TRBV6-1 and TRBJ2-3; 7 bases line up with TRBD1. V lost 2 bases and J lost 2; bases outside the gene matches: 10. Per germline, CDR1 MNHNS and CDR2 SASEGT. The CDR3 totals 17 residues.